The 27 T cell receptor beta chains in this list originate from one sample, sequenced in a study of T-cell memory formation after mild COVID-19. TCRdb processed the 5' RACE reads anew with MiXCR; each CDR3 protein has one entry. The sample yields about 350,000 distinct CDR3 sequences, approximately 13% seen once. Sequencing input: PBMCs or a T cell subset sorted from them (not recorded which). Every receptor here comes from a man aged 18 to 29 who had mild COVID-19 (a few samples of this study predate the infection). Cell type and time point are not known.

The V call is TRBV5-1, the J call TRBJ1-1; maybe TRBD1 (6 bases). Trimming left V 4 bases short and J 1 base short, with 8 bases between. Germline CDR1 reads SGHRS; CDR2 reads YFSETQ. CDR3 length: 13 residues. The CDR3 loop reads CASSGGQNTEAFF. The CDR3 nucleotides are TGCGCCAGCAGCGGGGGACAGAACACTGAAGCTTTCTTT.

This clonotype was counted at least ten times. This CDR3 reads CASSFLGGTEAFF. CDR3 nucleotide sequence: TGTGCCAGCAGTTTCCTGGGGGGCACTGAAGCTTTCTTT. The chain employs TRBV27 and TRBJ1-1; D perhaps matches TRBD1 (5 bases). The ends were cut back, 3 bases at V and 4 bases at J, with 9 bases in the middle. The V gene's germline CDR1 is MNHEY and CDR2 SMNVEV (reference sequence). The CDR3 has 13 amino acids.

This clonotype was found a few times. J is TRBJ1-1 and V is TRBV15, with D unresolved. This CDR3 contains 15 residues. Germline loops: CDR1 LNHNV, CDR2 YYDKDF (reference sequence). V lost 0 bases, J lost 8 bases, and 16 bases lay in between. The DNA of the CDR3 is TGTGCCACCAGCAGAGATCAGGCGCCGAGCGCCGAAGCTTTCTTT. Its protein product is CATSRDQAPSAEAFF.

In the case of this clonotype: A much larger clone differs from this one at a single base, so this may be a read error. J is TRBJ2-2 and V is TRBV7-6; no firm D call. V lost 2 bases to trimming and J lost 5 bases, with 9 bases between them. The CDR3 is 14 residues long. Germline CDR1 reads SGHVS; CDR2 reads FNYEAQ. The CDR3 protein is CASSLPSTTGELFF. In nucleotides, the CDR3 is TGTGCCAGCAGCTTACCCTCAACTACCGGGGAGCTGTTTTTT.

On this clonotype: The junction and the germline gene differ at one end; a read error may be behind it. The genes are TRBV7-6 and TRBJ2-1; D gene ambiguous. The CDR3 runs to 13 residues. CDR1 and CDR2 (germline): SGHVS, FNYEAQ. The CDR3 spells CASSLDNYNEPFF. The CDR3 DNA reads TGTGCCAGCAGCTTAGACAATTACAATGAGCCGTTCTTC.

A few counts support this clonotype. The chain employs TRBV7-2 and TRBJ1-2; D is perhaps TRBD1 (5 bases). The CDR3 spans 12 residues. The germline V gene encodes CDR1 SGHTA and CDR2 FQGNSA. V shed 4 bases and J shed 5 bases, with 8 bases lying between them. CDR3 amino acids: CASSSQAYGYTF. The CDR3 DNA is TGTGCCAGCAGCTCACAGGCATATGGCTACACCTTC.

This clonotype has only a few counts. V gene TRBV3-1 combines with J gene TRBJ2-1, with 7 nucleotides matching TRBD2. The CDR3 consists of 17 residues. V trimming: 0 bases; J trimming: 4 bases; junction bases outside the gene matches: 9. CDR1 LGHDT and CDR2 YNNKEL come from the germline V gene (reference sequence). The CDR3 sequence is CASSQDFRASGYNEQFF. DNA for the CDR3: TGTGCCAGCAGCCAAGATTTTCGGGCTAGCGGATACAATGAGCAGTTCTTC.

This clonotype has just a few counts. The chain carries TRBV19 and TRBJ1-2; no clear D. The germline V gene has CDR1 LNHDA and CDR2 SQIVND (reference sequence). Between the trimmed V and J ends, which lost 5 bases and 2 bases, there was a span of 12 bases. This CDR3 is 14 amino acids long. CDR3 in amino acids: CASSEKAWNYGYTF. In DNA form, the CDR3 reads TGTGCCAGTAGTGAGAAGGCTTGGAACTATGGCTACACCTTC. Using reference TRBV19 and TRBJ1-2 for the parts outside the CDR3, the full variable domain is DGGITQSPKYLFRKEGQNVTLSCEQNLNHDAMYWYRQDPGQGLRLIYYSQIVNDFQKGDIAEGYSVSREKKESFPLTVTSAQKNPTAFYLCASSEKAWNYGYTFGSGTRLTVV.

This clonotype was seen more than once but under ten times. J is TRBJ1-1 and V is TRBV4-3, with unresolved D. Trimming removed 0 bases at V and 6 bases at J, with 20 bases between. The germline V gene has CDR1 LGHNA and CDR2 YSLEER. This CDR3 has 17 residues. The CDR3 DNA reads TGCGCCAGCAGCCAAGATACTATGGGAAGAACAATGGCTGAAGCTTTCTTT. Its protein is CASSQDTMGRTMAEAFF.

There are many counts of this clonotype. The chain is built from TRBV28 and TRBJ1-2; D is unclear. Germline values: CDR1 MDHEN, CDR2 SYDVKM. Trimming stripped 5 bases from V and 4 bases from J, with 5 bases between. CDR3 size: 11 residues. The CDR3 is CASSPSYGYTF. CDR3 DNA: TGTGCCAGCAGTCCCTCCTATGGCTACACCTTC.

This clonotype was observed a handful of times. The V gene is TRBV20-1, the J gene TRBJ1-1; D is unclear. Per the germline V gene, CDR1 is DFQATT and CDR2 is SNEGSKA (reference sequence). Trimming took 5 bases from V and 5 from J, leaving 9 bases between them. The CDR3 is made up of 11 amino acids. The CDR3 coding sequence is TGCAGTGCTTACTTTCGGACTGAAGCTTTCTTT. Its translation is CSAYFRTEAFF.

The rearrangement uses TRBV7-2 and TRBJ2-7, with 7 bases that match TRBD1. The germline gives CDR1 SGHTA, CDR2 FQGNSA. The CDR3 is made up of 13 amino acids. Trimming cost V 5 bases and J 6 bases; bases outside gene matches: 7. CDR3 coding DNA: TGTGCCAGCAGCCTACAGGGGACGGGCGAGCAGTACTTC. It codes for CASSLQGTGEQYF.

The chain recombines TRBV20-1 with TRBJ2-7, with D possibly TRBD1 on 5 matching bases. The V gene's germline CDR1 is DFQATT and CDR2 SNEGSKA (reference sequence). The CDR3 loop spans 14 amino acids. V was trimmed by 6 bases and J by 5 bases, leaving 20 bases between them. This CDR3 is CSAPLGAGSHEQYV. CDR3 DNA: TGCAGTGCCCCTCTTGGGGCAGGGTCCCACGAGCAGTACGTC.

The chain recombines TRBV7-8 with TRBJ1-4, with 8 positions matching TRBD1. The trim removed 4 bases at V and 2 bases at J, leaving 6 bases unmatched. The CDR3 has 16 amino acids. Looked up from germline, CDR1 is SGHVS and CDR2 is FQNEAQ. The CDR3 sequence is CASSSSRTGTNEKLFF. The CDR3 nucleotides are TGTGCCAGCAGCTCATCCCGGACAGGGACTAATGAAAAACTGTTTTTT.

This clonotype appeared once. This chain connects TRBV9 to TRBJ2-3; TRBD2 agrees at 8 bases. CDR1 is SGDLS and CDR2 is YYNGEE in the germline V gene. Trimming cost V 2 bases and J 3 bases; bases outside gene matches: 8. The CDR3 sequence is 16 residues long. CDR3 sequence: CASSVDAGGRTDTQYF. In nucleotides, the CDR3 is TGTGCCAGCAGCGTGGACGCGGGGGGAAGGACAGATACGCAGTATTTT.

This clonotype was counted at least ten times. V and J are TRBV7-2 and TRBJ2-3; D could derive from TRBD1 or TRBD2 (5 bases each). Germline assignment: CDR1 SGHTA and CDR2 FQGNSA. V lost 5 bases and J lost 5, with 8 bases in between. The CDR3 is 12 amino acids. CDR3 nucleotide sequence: TGTGCCAGCAGCAGGGACGGAGATACGCAGTATTTT. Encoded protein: CASSRDGDTQYF.

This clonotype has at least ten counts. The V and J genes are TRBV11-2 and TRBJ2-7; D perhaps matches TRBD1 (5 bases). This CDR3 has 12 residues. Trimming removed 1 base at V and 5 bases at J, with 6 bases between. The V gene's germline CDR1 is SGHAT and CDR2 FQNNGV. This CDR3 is CASSLGTHEQYV. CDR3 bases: TGTGCCAGCAGCTTAGGGACACACGAGCAGTACGTC.

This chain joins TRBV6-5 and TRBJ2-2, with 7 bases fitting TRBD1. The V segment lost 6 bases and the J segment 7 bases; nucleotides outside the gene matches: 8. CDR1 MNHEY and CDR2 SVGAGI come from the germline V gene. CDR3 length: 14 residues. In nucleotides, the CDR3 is TGTGCCAGCAGCCTACAGGGGTCGGTCGGGGAGCTGTTTTTT. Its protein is CASSLQGSVGELFF.

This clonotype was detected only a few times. CDR3 sequence reads: CASSAGQGNNEQFF. For the CDR3, the DNA is TGTGCCAGCAGTGCGGGACAGGGTAATAATGAGCAGTTCTTC. This sequence joins TRBV12-3 or TRBV12-4 and TRBJ2-1; TRBD1 matches at 9 bases. The CDR3 has 14 amino acids. V lost 5 bases and J lost 7; bases outside the gene matches: 6.

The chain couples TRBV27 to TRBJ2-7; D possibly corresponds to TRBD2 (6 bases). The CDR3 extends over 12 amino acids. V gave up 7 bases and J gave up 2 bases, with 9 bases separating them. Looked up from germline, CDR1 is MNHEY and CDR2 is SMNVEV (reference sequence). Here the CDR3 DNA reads TGTGCCAGCATAGGCGGGGCCTACGAGCAGTACTTC. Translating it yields CASIGGAYEQYF.

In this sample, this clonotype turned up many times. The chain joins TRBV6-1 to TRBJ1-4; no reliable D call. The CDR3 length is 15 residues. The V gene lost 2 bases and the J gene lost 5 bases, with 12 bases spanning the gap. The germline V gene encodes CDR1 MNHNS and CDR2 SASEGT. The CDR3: CASSELGAANEKLFF. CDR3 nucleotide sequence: TGTGCCAGCAGTGAACTCGGTGCCGCGAATGAAAAACTGTTTTTT.

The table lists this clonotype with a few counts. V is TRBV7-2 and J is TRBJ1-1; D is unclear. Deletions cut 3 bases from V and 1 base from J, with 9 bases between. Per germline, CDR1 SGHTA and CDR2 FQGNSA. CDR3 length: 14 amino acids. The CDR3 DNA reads TGTGCCAGCAGCTTCAGTCGCGGGAACACTGAAGCTTTCTTT. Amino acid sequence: CASSFSRGNTEAFF.

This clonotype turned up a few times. The CDR3 nucleotides read TGTGCCAGTAGCCGCTGGGTAAAACAGGGGGCGGATGGACAGCCCCAGCATTTT. Amino acids: CASSRWVKQGADGQPQHF. The chain carries TRBV19 and TRBJ1-5; TRBD1 matches 9 bases. This CDR3 has 18 residues. In germline, CDR1 is LNHDA, CDR2 SQIVND (reference sequence). Trimming at V came to 6 bases and at J to 7 bases, leaving 19 bases not matched to a gene.

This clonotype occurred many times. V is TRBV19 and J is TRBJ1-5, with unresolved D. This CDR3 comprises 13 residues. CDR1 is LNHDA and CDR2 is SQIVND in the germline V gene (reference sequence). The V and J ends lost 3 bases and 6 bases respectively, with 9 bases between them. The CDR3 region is CASSISGSQPQHF. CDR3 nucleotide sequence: TGTGCCAGTAGTATTTCCGGGAGTCAGCCCCAGCATTTT.

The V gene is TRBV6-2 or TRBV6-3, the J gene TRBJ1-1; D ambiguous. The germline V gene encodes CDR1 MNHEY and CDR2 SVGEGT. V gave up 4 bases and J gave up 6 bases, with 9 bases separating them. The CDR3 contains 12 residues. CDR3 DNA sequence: TGTGCCAGCAGTTCCTCCCAATCTGAAGCTTTCTTT. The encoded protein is CASSSSQSEAFF.

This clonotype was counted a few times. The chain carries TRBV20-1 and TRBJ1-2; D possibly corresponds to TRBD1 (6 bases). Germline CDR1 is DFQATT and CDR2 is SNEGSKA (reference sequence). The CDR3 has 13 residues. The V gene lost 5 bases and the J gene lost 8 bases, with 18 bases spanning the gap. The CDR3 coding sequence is TGCAGTGCTCAAACCGTAGGCGGGACAGGCTACACCTTC. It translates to CSAQTVGGTGYTF.

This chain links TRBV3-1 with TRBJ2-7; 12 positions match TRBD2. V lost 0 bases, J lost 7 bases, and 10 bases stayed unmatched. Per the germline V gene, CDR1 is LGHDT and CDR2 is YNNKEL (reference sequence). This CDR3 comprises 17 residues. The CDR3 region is CASSQDANLAGGREQYF. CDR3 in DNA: TGTGCCAGCAGCCAAGATGCGAATCTAGCGGGGGGGCGGGAGCAGTACTTC.